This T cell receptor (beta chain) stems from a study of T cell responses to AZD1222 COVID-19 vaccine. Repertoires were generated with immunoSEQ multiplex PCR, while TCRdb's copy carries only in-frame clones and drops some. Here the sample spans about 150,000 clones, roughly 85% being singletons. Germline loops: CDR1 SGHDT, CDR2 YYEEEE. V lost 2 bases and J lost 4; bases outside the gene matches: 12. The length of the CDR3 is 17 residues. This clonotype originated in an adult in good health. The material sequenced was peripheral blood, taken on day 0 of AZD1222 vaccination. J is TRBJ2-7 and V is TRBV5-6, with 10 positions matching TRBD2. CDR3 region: CASSFSPIAGGLYEQYF. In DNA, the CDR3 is TGTGCCAGCAGCTTTTCTCCGATAGCGGGGGGCTTGTACGAGCAGTACTTC.